This TCR beta chain was recovered during a study of blood T cell repertoires in COVID-19. Turning to the study itself: Samples of COVID-19 (acute and convalescent) were obtained from the United States, Italy and Spain.

Assay: immunoSEQ multiplex PCR; the TCRdb copy retains only in-frame clones and omits some. The data contain over 100,000 clones, around 90% of them singletons. V was trimmed by 4 bases and J by 3 bases, leaving 19 bases between them. In germline, CDR1 is MNHEY, CDR2 SVGEGT. The CDR3 length is 17 residues. The specimen sequenced was peripheral blood. The sequence came from a woman aged 45-60 years with COVID-19, enrolled during active disease. The chain links TRBV6-2 or TRBV6-3 to TRBJ1-3; the D gene is possibly TRBD1 (6 bases). The CDR3 DNA is TGTGCCAGCAGTTTCGGAACCACTCGACAGGTTGGAAACACCATATATTTT. Translated, it gives CASSFGTTRQVGNTIYF.